The TCR beta chain described here comes from a study of T cells in Graves' hyperthyroidism and ophthalmopathy. Study information: Pretreatment peripheral blood was obtained at initial diagnosis.

Hyperthyroidism had been newly diagnosed in patients aged 18 to 65, and its duration was under 2 months. Orbital computed tomography and thyroid ultrasound, together with serum TRAb and thyroxine and clinical symptoms, were used for diagnoses. V was trimmed by 3 bases and J by 1 base, leaving 9 bases between them. There are 15 residues in the CDR3. The germline V gene has CDR1 MNHEY and CDR2 SMNVEV (reference sequence). There were TCR beta CDR3 regions amplified from RNA transcripts. First-round RT-PCR targeting the TCR CDR3 was performed with the HTBI primer set. MiXCR was run by TCRdb on the multiplex PCR reads, yielding one entry per CDR3 protein. This repertoire shows roughly 170,000 distinct CDR3 sequences, about 9.4% found once; its top ten account for approximately 24%.

The genes are TRBV27 and TRBJ2-2, with D perhaps TRBD2 (5 bases). The sample was blood. This clonotype originated in a woman in her late teens or twenties with Graves' hyperthyroidism that later progressed to Graves' ophthalmopathy. The CDR3 region is CASSFYAGNTGELFF. The CDR3 DNA reads as TGTGCCAGCAGTTTCTACGCGGGGAACACCGGGGAGCTGTTTTTT.